This TCR beta chain is from a study of T cells in Graves' hyperthyroidism and ophthalmopathy. Amplification of TCR beta CDR3 regions used RNA as the template. The HTBI primer set was used in a first-round RT-PCR of the TCR CDR3. TCRdb recomputed calls from the multiplex PCR reads with MiXCR, one row per CDR3 protein. Of approximately 430,000 distinct CDR3 sequences listed, roughly 14% were seen once; the top ten hold about 12%. Orbital computed tomography and thyroid ultrasound, together with serum TRAb and thyroxine and clinical symptoms, were used for diagnoses. The CDR3 consists of 15 residues. V trimming: 3 bases; J trimming: 2 bases; junction bases outside the gene matches: 4. CDR1 and CDR2 (germline): SGHAT, FQNNGV. The table lists this clonotype with many counts.

The receptor was derived from a young man with Graves' ophthalmopathy. The chain combines TRBV11-2 with TRBJ2-7, with 10 bases identical to TRBD1. The sequencing input was blood. DNA of the CDR3: TGTGCCAGCAGCTTCACCGGGACAGGGGCCTACGAGCAGTACTTC. Amino acids: CASSFTGTGAYEQYF.